The 7 T cell receptor beta chains presented below share a single source sample, sequenced in a study of shared clonotypes between healthy human individuals. Libraries were prepared by immunoSEQ multiplex PCR; TCRdb keeps only in-frame clonotypes and omits some of them. The data show about 680,000 clones, about 90% seen once. CD45RO negativity and positive selection for CCR7 defined naive CD8 cells, a population that excluded terminally differentiated effector memory CD45RA+ cells. Specimen: naive CD8+ T cells sorted from blood. The source is a young man in good health.

The chain links TRBV4-3 to TRBJ1-5; TRBD1 is a possible D gene (5 bases). The germline V gene has CDR1 LGHNA and CDR2 YSLEER. CDR3 length: 17 residues. V was clipped by 0 bases and J by 8 bases, with 20 bases between them. The CDR3 nucleotides are TGCGCCAGCAGCCAAGATGCCTCGGGGACTCCTCTAGAGCCCCAGCATTTT. Its translation: CASSQDASGTPLEPQHF.

This chain joins TRBV7-3 and TRBJ2-5, with TRBD2 matching over 7 bases. The CDR3 has 15 residues. CDR1 and CDR2 from the germline V gene are SGHTA and FQGTGA. Trimming removed 4 bases from V and 4 bases from J; junction bases left unmatched: 9. This chain's CDR3 is CASSSAREEGETQYF. In nucleotides, the CDR3 is TGTGCCAGCAGCTCCGCACGGGAGGAGGGAGAGACCCAGTACTTC.

V usage is TRBV2 and J usage is TRBJ2-7; 8 bases are a match to TRBD1. Germline CDR1 is SNHLY and CDR2 is FYNNEI. The CDR3 totals 12 residues. V shed 10 bases, J shed 5 bases, and the junction held 7 bases outside the gene matches. CDR3 DNA: TGTGCCACCAGGGGGCGCCTGGACGAGCAGTACTTC. Translated, it gives CATRGRLDEQYF. Complete variable domain (other parts from reference TRBV2 and TRBJ2-7): EPEVTQTPSHQVTQMGQEVILRCVPISNHLYFYWYRQILGQKVEFLVSFYNNEISEKSEIFDDQFSVERPDGSNFTLKIRSTKLEDSAMYFCATRGRLDEQYFGPGTRLTVT.

V usage is TRBV5-1 and J usage is TRBJ2-7; TRBD2 aligns across 10 bases. This CDR3 comprises 18 residues. Germline CDR1 is SGHRS and CDR2 is YFSETQ. Trimming cost V 0 bases and J 4 bases; bases outside gene matches: 13. The CDR3 spells CASSLGDSPLAGRYEQYF. Here the CDR3 DNA reads TGCGCCAGCAGCTTGGGGGACAGTCCACTAGCGGGAAGGTACGAGCAGTACTTC.

This chain joins TRBV7-6 and TRBJ2-1, with D perhaps matching TRBD2 (6 bases). The CDR3 length is 15 residues. The V gene lost 5 bases and the J gene lost 7 bases, with 18 bases spanning the gap. The germline V gene encodes CDR1 SGHVS and CDR2 FNYEAQ. CDR3 sequence (DNA): TGTGCCAGCAGCCTTGGCGGGGCAGGGAAGAATGAGCAGTTCTTC. It is translated as CASSLGGAGKNEQFF. Filled out from reference TRBV7-6 and TRBJ2-1, the complete variable domain reads GAGVSQSPRYKVTKRGQDVALRCDPISGHVSLYWYRQALGQGPEFLTYFNYEAQQDKSGLPNDRFSAERPEGSISTLTIQRTEQRDSAMYRCASSLGGAGKNEQFFGPGTRLTVL.

The V gene is TRBV7-9, the J gene TRBJ2-7, with a weak D call TRBD1 (6 bases). CDR1 and CDR2 from the germline V gene are SEHNR and FQNEAQ (reference sequence). The CDR3 spans 14 residues. V dropped 5 bases and J dropped 3 bases, with 14 bases sitting between them. CDR3: CASSPTQGFYEQYF. CDR3 nucleotide sequence: TGTGCCAGCAGCCCGACGCAGGGGTTCTACGAGCAGTACTTC.

The gene calls are TRBV7-3 and TRBJ1-1; D gene uncertain. The V gene lost 2 bases and the J gene lost 1 base, with 11 bases spanning the gap. Germline lookup yields CDR1 SGHTA and CDR2 FQGTGA. This CDR3 contains 15 residues. CDR3 region: CASSLPGRRNTEAFF. CDR3 bases: TGTGCCAGCAGCTTACCCGGAAGAAGGAACACTGAAGCTTTCTTT.